Below are 8 T cell receptor beta chains sequenced from a single sample in a study of T cells in women clearing cervical HPV infection (dated by TCRdb to the late 2010s). Libraries were made using the immunoSEQ multiplex PCR assay. Sourced from immuneACCESS, this table was stored by TCRdb with only in-frame sequences that have V and J called. A share of the clones is absent; for the studies checked, an unresolved V gene accounts for under half, and the remainder has no known explanation. The sample has about 28,000 clones on record. Roughly 16% of the sample is held by the ten biggest clonotypes. The specimen sequenced was blood buffy coat. The receptor set was obtained from a woman between 18 and 70 years old with a cervical HPV16 infection that either progressed to CIN3+ or cleared (not recorded which).

A remark on this clone: The read finishes 3 residues shy of the CDR3 end, and the germline J gene is used to complete it. This chain joins TRBV6-2 or TRBV6-3 and TRBJ1-4, with 7 nucleotides matching TRBD1. Germline assignment: CDR1 MNHEY and CDR2 SVGEGT. The CDR3 consists of 13 residues. The part of the CDR3 DNA that was read is TGTGCCAGCAGACCAAACAGGGGCGGCTCA. Translated: CASRPNRGGS. The full-length CDR3 reads as CASRPNRGGSLFF.

Details on this clone: The read ends 3 residues before the CDR3 terminus; that terminus is restored from the germline J gene. The chain links TRBV5-1 to TRBJ2-2; TRBD2 matches 9 bases. The CDR3 totals 17 residues. Per germline, CDR1 SGHRS and CDR2 YFSETQ. Trimming cost V 4 bases and J 6 bases; bases outside gene matches: 13. The CDR3 region is CASSPGGTSLIAGELFF. CDR3 DNA (partial): TGCGCCAGCAGCCCTGGGGGGACTAGCCTTATAGCCGGGGAG.

A word on this clone: The missing CDR3 end, 3 residues past where the read stops, is filled in from the germline J gene. The chain has TRBV5-1 and TRBJ2-7; 7 bases fit TRBD1. The CDR3 is made up of 15 amino acids. Looked up from germline, CDR1 is SGHRS and CDR2 is YFSETQ. V lost 6 bases and J lost 0; bases outside the gene matches: 9. This CDR3 is CASTRAGGSSYEQYF. CDR3 bases read: TGCGCCAGCACCAGGGCAGGGGGTAGCTCCTACGAG.

Worth noting for this clone: The CDR3 end is not reached by the read, which stops 3 residues before it; the germline J gene fills it in. V usage is TRBV5-1 and J usage is TRBJ1-2; 7 bases are a match to TRBD1. Germline lookup yields CDR1 SGHRS and CDR2 YFSETQ. CDR3 length equals 15 residues. The CDR3 is CASSLDGRNRGGYTF. The DNA read from the CDR3 is TGCGCCAGCAGCTTGGATGGCCGTAACAGGGGAGGC.

Comments on this clone: The read stops 3 residues short of the end of the CDR3; the missing end is completed from the germline J gene. The rearrangement links TRBV2 to TRBJ2-3, with TRBD1 matching over 7 bases. This CDR3 has 15 amino acids. The V gene's germline CDR1 is SNHLY and CDR2 FYNNEI. The CDR3 protein is CASSEAGQFQETQYF. Partial CDR3 DNA: TGTGCCAGCAGTGAAGCGGGACAGTTCCAAGAGACG. Full variable domain (remainder filled in from reference TRBV2 and TRBJ2-3): EPEVTQTPSHQVTQMGQEVILRCVPISNHLYFYWYRQILGQKVEFLVSFYNNEISEKSEIFDDQFSVERPDGSNFTLKIRSTKLEDSAMYFCASSEAGQFQETQYFGPGTRLTVL.

In regard to this clone: Read data end 3 residues before the CDR3 end; the end is taken from the germline J gene. The chain couples TRBV19 to TRBJ1-6; D might be TRBD1 (6 bases). Germline assignment: CDR1 LNHDA and CDR2 SQIVND (reference sequence). This CDR3 is built from 14 residues. Between the trimmed V and J ends, which lost 5 bases and 6 bases, there was a span of 11 bases. The sequenced CDR3 bases are TGTGCCAGTAGTTTTAGACAGGTTAATTCACCC. Its protein is CASSFRQVNSP. The whole CDR3 protein is CASSFRQVNSPLHF.

On this clone itself: Sequencing ends 3 residues short of the CDR3 end; the germline J gene provides the rest. The V gene is TRBV13, the J gene TRBJ2-3; 8 bases are a match to TRBD2. V lost 2 bases and J lost 2; bases outside the gene matches: 15. CDR3 size: 19 residues. In germline, CDR1 is PRHDT, CDR2 FYEKMQ (reference sequence). The CDR3 DNA, read in part, is TGTGCCAGCAGCTTAATCCTGGGGAGCGGGGGAGAGCCCACAGATACG. It yields the protein CASSLILGSGGEPTDT. The whole CDR3 reads CASSLILGSGGEPTDTQYF.

To note about this clone: The missing CDR3 end, 3 residues past where the read stops, is filled in from the germline J gene. The chain combines TRBV4-1 with TRBJ2-7; the match to TRBD2 covers 12 bases. Trimming removed 1 base from V and 2 bases from J; junction bases left unmatched: 9. CDR3 length equals 18 residues. Per germline, CDR1 MGHRA and CDR2 YSYEKL. CDR3 DNA, as far as it was read: TGCGCCAGCAGCCAAGCGGGCTTACTAGCGGGAGGAACCTACGAG. The encoded protein is CASSQAGLLAGGTYE. The entire CDR3 protein is CASSQAGLLAGGTYEQYF.